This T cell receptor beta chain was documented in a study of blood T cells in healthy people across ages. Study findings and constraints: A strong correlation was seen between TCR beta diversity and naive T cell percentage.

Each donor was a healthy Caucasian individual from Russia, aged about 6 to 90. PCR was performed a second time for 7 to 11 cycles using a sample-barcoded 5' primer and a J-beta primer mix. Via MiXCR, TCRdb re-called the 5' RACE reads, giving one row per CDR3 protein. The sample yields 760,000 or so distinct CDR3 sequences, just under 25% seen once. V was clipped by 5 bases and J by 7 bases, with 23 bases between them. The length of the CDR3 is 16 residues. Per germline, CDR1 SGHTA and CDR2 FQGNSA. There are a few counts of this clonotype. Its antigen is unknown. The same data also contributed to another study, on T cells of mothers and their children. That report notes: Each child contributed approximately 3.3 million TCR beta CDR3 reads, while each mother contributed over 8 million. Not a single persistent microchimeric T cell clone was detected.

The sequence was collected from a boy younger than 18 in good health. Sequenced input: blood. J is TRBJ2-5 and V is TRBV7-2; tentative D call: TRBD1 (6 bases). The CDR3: CASSRPATGPRGTQYF. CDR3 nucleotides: TGTGCCAGCAGCCGGCCCGCGACAGGTCCTAGAGGGACCCAGTACTTC.